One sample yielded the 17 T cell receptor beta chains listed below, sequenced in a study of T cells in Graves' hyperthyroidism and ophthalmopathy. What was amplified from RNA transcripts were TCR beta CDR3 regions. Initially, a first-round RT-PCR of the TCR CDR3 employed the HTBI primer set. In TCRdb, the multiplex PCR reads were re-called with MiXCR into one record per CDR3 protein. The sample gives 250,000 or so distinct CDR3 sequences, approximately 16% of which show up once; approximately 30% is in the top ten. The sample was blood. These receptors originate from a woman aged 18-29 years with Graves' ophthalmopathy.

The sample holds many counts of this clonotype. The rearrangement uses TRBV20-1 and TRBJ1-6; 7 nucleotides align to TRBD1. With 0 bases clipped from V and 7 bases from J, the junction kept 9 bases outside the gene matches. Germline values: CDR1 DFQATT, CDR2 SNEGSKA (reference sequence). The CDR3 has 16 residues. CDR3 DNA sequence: TGCAGTGCTAGAGACCCCCGACAGGGTTTGAATTCACCCCTCCACTTT. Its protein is CSARDPRQGLNSPLHF.

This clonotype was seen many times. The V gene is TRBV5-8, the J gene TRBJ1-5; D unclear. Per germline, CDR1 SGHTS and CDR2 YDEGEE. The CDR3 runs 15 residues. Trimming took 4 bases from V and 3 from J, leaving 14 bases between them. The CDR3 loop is CASSPDGRLNQPQHF. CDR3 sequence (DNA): TGTGCCAGCAGCCCGGATGGACGGCTCAATCAGCCCCAGCATTTT.

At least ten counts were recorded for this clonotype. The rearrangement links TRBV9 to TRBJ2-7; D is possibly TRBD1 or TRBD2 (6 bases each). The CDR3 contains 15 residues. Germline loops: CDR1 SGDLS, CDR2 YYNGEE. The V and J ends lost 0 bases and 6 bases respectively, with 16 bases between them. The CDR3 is CASSVAWGRDFEQYF. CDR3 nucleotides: TGTGCCAGCAGCGTAGCTTGGGGGCGGGACTTCGAGCAGTACTTC.

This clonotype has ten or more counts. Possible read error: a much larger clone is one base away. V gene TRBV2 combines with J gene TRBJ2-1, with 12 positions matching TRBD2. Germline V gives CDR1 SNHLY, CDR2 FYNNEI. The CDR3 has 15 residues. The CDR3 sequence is CAGSPLAGGSNEQFF. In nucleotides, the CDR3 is TGTGCCGGCAGTCCCCTAGCGGGAGGGAGCAATGAGCAGTTCTTC.

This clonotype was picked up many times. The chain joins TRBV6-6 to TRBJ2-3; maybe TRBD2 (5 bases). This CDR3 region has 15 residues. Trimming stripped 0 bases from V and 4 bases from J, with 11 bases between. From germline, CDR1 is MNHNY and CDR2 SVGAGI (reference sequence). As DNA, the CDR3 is TGTGCCAGCAGTTACTCGGCGGGCCTCCCAGATACGCAGTATTTT. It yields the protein CASSYSAGLPDTQYF.

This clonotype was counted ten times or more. CDR3 protein: CASRSDRGQETQYF. The CDR3 DNA reads TGTGCCAGCAGATCAGACAGGGGCCAAGAGACCCAGTACTTC. This chain links TRBV7-9 with TRBJ2-5; TRBD1 matches 8 bases. Germline V lookup: CDR1 SEHNR, CDR2 FQNEAQ (reference sequence). V was clipped by 6 bases and J by 1 base; unmatched bases: 4. This CDR3 has 14 amino acids.

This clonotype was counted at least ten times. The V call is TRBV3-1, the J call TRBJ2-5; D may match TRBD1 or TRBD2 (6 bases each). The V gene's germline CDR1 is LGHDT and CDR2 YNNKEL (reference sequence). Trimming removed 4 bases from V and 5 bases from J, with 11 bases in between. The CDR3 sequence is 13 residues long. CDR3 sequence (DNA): TGTGCCAGCAGCCGGGGGGCGGGTGAGACCCAGTACTTC. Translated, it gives CASSRGAGETQYF.

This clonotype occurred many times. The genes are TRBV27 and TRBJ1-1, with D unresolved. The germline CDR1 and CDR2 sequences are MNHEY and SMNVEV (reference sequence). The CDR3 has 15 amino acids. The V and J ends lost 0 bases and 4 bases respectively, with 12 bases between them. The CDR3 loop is CASSLSEGGPTEAFF. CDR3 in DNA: TGTGCCAGCAGTTTATCGGAGGGAGGTCCCACTGAAGCTTTCTTT.

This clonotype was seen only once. The CDR3 is CASSDDGSNQPQHF. The CDR3 nucleotides read TGTGCCAGCAGTGACGACGGGAGCAATCAGCCCCAGCATTTT. The chain couples TRBV2 to TRBJ1-5; no firm D call. This CDR3 contains 14 residues. Germline CDR1 is SNHLY and CDR2 is FYNNEI. Trimming cost V 3 bases and J 1 base, with 7 bases left between them.

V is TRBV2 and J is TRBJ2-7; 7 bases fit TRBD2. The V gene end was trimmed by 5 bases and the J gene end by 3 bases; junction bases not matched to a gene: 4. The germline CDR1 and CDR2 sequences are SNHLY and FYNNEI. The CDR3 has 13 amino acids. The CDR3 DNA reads TGTGCCAGCAGTTTCGAGCGGGACTACGAGCAGTACTTC. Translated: CASSFERDYEQYF. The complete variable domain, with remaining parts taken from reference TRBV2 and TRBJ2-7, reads EPEVTQTPSHQVTQMGQEVILRCVPISNHLYFYWYRQILGQKVEFLVSFYNNEISEKSEIFDDQFSVERPDGSNFTLKIRSTKLEDSAMYFCASSFERDYEQYFGPGTRLTVT.

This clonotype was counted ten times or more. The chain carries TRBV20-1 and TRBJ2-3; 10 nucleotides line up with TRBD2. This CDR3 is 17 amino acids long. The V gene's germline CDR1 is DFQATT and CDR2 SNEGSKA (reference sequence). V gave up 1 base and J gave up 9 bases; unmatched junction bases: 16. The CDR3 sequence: CSARASSKSGRGRTQYF. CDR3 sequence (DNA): TGCAGTGCTAGAGCTAGCTCGAAAAGCGGGAGGGGGAGGACGCAGTATTTT.

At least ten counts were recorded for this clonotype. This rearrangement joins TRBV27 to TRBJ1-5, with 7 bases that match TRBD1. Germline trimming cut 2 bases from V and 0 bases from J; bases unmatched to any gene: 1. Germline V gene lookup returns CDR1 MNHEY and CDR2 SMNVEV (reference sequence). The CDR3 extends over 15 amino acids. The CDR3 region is CASSLRGLSNQPQHF. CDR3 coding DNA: TGTGCCAGCAGTTTAAGGGGGCTTAGCAATCAGCCCCAGCATTTT.

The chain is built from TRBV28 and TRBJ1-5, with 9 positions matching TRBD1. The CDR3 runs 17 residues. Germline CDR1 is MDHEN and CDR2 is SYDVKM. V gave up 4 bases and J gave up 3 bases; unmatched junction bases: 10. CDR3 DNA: TGTGCCAGCAGTTCTCTCGGGACAGGGAAGGTCAATCAGCCCCAGCATTTT. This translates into CASSSLGTGKVNQPQHF.

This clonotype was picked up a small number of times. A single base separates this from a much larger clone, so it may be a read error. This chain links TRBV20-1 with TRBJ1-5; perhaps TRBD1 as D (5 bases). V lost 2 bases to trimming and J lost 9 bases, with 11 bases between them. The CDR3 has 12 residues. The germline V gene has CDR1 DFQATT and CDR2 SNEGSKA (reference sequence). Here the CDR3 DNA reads TGCAGTGCTAGACAGGGAGAACGGCCCCAGCATTTT. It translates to CSARQGERPQHF.

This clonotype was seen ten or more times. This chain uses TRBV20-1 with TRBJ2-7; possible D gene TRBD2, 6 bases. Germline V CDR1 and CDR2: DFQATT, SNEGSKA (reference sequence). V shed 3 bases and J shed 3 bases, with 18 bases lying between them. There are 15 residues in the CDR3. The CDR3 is CSARDFRDSSYEQYF. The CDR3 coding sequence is TGCAGTGCTAGGGACTTCCGGGACTCAAGCTACGAGCAGTACTTC.

CDR3 region: CSGPRRQGGGYEQYF. The CDR3, as DNA: TGCAGTGGTCCGCGGCGCCAGGGTGGGGGCTACGAGCAGTACTTC. This chain links TRBV20-1 with TRBJ2-7; either TRBD1 or TRBD2 may fit D (5 bases each). CDR1 is DFQATT, CDR2 SNEGSKA, per germline (reference sequence). The CDR3 runs 15 residues. Trimming took 7 bases from V and 3 from J, leaving 22 bases between them.

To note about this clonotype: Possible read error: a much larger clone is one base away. CDR3 loop: CASGLGGPVGELFF. CDR3 DNA: TGTGCCAGTGGATTGGGAGGGCCGGTCGGGGAGCTGTTTTTT. The chain combines TRBV27 with TRBJ2-2; TRBD2 aligns across 7 bases. CDR1 is MNHEY, CDR2 SMNVEV, per germline (reference sequence). Germline trimming cut 9 bases from V and 7 bases from J; bases unmatched to any gene: 11. The CDR3 is made up of 14 amino acids.